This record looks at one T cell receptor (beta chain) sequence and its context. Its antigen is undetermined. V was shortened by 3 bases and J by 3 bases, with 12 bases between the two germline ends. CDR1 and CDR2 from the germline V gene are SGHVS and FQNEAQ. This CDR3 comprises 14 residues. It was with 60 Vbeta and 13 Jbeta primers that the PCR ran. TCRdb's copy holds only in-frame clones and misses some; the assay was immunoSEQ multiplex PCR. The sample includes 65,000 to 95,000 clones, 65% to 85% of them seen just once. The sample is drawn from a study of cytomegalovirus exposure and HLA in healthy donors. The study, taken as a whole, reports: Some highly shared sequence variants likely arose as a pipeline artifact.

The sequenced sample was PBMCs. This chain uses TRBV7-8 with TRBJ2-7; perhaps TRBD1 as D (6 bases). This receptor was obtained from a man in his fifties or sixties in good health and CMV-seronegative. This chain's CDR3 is CASSLRDTYYEQYF. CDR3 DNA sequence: TGTGCCAGCAGCTTGAGGGACACCTACTACGAGCAGTACTTC.